This TCR beta chain was profiled in a study of blood T cell repertoires in COVID-19. About the study: Sites in the United States, Italy and Spain provided acute and convalescent COVID-19 samples.

Trimming pared 8 bases from V and 1 base from J, leaving 11 bases between. The CDR3 has 13 residues. Study processing details: The authors estimated nucleated cell counts from reference gene primer amplification. TCRdb keeps only in-frame clones here, not all; method: immunoSEQ multiplex PCR. The V and J calls and clone size were taken over from that table, and D and trimming were inferred from the DNA. The table includes about 270,000 clones, approximately 85% detected once. This chain uses TRBV12-3 or TRBV12-4 with TRBJ1-1; no clear D. Sequenced: PBMCs or T cells enriched from blood (not recorded which). This clonotype was obtained from a woman in her 50s with acute COVID-19. The CDR3: CASQTYSNTEAFF. Written as DNA, the CDR3 is TGTGCCAGCCAAACTTACTCGAACACTGAAGCTTTCTTT.